Listed here are 30 T cell receptor beta chains from one sample, sequenced in a study of beta chain features in type 1 diabetes. General study points: In all four CD4+ subsets, TCRB CDR3 length was significantly, moderately reduced in type 1 diabetes.

For these TCRs, the target antigens are not known. The entirety of the isolated RNA underwent reverse transcription, so expressed TCRB transcripts were sequenced. Assay used: immunoSEQ multiplex PCR; TCRdb lists only in-frame clones, some missing. The data contain hundreds of thousands of clones, roughly 13% of them singletons. The sequenced sample consisted of naive CD4+ T cells from blood. The receptors shown here come from a man between 18 and 35 years old with type 1 diabetes.

The rearrangement uses TRBV4-2 and TRBJ2-3; 8 bases line up with TRBD2. Germline trimming cut 1 base from V and 3 bases from J; bases unmatched to any gene: 3. CDR1 LGHNA and CDR2 YNFKEQ come from the germline V gene. The CDR3 is 15 amino acids. CDR3 DNA sequence: TGTGCCAGCAGCCAAGTCGGCGGGAGGACAGATACGCAGTATTTT. Translated: CASSQVGGRTDTQYF.

V usage is TRBV6-5 and J usage is TRBJ1-5; no firm D call. V was cut by 0 bases and J by 3 bases, with 9 bases left in between. The CDR3 extends over 15 amino acids. The germline V gene encodes CDR1 MNHEY and CDR2 SVGAGI. The CDR3 DNA reads as TGTGCCAGCAGTTACTCGAACGGTCCCAATCAGCCCCAGCATTTT. It is translated as CASSYSNGPNQPQHF.

The chain carries TRBV29-1 and TRBJ2-7; 9 nucleotides match TRBD1. CDR3 length: 13 amino acids. From germline, CDR1 is SQVTM and CDR2 ANQGSEA. Trimming removed 6 bases from V and 4 bases from J; junction bases left unmatched: 7. CDR3 DNA: TGCAGCGTCCAACAGGGGGCCTCGTACGAGCAGTACTTC. Its protein product is CSVQQGASYEQYF.

This chain joins TRBV18 and TRBJ2-2; no firm D call. This CDR3 comprises 14 residues. The V end lost 2 bases, the J end lost 2 bases, and 6 bases lay between the germline ends. The germline CDR1 and CDR2 sequences are KGHSH and LQKENI. The CDR3 region is CASSPERNTGELFF. The CDR3 DNA reads as TGTGCCAGCTCACCAGAGCGAAACACCGGGGAGCTGTTTTTT. Using reference TRBV18 and TRBJ2-2 for the parts outside the CDR3, the full variable domain is NAGVMQNPRHLVRRRGQEARLRCSPMKGHSHVYWYRQLPEEGLKFMVYLQKENIIDESGMPKERFSAEFPKEGPSILRIQQVVRGDSAAYFCASSPERNTGELFFGEGSRLTVL.

V gene TRBV7-9 combines with J gene TRBJ1-2; possibly TRBD1 for D (5 bases). In germline, CDR1 is SEHNR, CDR2 FQNEAQ (reference sequence). V lost 3 bases and J 4 bases, leaving 9 bases between the germline ends. The CDR3 covers 13 residues. The CDR3 DNA is TGTGCCAGCAGCTTCGACAGCACCTATGGCTACACCTTC. This gives the protein CASSFDSTYGYTF.

This clone was counted a few times. This rearrangement joins TRBV7-9 to TRBJ1-6, with D hard to call. Looked up from germline, CDR1 is SEHNR and CDR2 is FQNEAQ (reference sequence). The CDR3 contains 13 residues. Deletions cut 0 bases from V and 12 bases from J, with 9 bases between. CDR3 amino acids: CASSLAFRGPLHF. CDR3 nucleotides: TGTGCCAGCAGCTTAGCCTTCCGGGGACCCCTCCACTTT. Full variable domain (rest looked up from reference TRBV7-9 and TRBJ1-6): DTGVSQNPRHKITKRGQNVTFRCDPISEHNRLYWYRQTLGQGPEFLTYFQNEAQLEKSRLLSDRFSAERPKGSFSTLEIQRTEQGDSAMYLCASSLAFRGPLHFGNGTRLTVT.

A few counts support this clone. The CDR3 region is CASSEFGGDSREQYF. CDR3 sequence (DNA): TGTGCCAGCAGTGAATTCGGGGGCGACAGCCGGGAGCAGTACTTC. The rearrangement uses TRBV25-1 and TRBJ2-7; either TRBD1 or TRBD2 may supply D (6 bases each). CDR1 MGHDK and CDR2 SYGVNS come from the germline V gene. The CDR3 consists of 15 residues. V was clipped by 1 base and J by 7 bases, with 17 bases between them.

This chain uses TRBV30 with TRBJ2-1; maybe TRBD1 (5 bases). Trimming left V 6 bases short and J 0 bases short, with 9 bases between. Per the germline V gene, CDR1 is GTSNPN and CDR2 is SVGIG (reference sequence). There are 13 residues in the CDR3. DNA of the CDR3: TGTGCCTGCTACAGGTTCTCCTACAATGAGCAGTTCTTC. Translating gives CACYRFSYNEQFF.

This clone was observed a handful of times. This chain links TRBV5-4 with TRBJ2-1; D gene uncertain. This CDR3 has 14 amino acids. The germline CDR1 and CDR2 sequences are SGHNT and YYREEE (reference sequence). V lost 0 bases and J lost 1, with 5 bases in between. CDR3 sequence: CASSLASSYNEQFF. CDR3 DNA sequence: TGTGCCAGCAGCTTGGCTAGTTCCTACAATGAGCAGTTCTTC.

This clone was counted between two and nine times. This sequence joins TRBV18 and TRBJ1-2; 7 nucleotides match TRBD1. This CDR3 has 14 amino acids. Trimming at V came to 3 bases and at J to 6 bases, leaving 7 bases not matched to a gene. Germline CDR1 reads KGHSH; CDR2 reads LQKENI. CDR3 nucleotide sequence: TGTGCCAGCTCACCGCTGACAGGGAACGATGGCTACACCTTC. Protein: CASSPLTGNDGYTF.

This clone was seen only a few times. This chain uses TRBV29-1 with TRBJ1-4; D gene uncertain. From germline, CDR1 is SQVTM and CDR2 ANQGSEA. The CDR3 spans 10 residues. V lost 5 bases to trimming and J lost 8 bases, with 6 bases between them. CDR3 bases: TGCAGCGTTTGGACCGAAAAACTGTTTTTT. It codes for CSVWTEKLFF.

This clone has a handful of counts. Other DNA variants within this sample encode the same CDR3. This chain uses TRBV15 with TRBJ2-5; 7 bases are a match to TRBD1. The junction had 1 base not matched to a gene; V was cut back by 0 bases and J by 3 bases. CDR3 length: 14 amino acids. Germline assignment: CDR1 LNHNV and CDR2 YYDKDF (reference sequence). The CDR3 sequence: CATSRDQGEETQYF. The CDR3 nucleotides are TGTGCCACCAGCAGAGACCAGGGGGAAGAGACCCAGTACTTC.

J is TRBJ2-5 and V is TRBV5-1; the D gene is possibly TRBD1 (6 bases). V was clipped by 4 bases and J by 2 bases, with 15 bases between them. The CDR3 totals 15 residues. The germline V gene encodes CDR1 SGHRS and CDR2 YFSETQ. The CDR3 nucleotides are TGCGCCAGCAGCGGTAACTCCGGGACACAAGAGACCCAGTACTTC. It translates to CASSGNSGTQETQYF.

The chain is built from TRBV5-6 and TRBJ1-5; the D gene is possibly TRBD1 (6 bases). Germline values: CDR1 SGHDT, CDR2 YYEEEE. V lost 4 bases to trimming and J lost 0 bases, with 20 bases between them. The CDR3 is made up of 18 amino acids. In nucleotides, the CDR3 is TGTGCCAGCAGCCGGTTTTCGGACAGTCGGGATAGCAATCAGCCCCAGCATTTT. Translated: CASSRFSDSRDSNQPQHF.

The chain carries TRBV2 and TRBJ2-5, with TRBD1 matching over 12 bases. With 4 bases clipped from V and 5 bases from J, the junction kept 8 bases outside the gene matches. The CDR3 length is 16 residues. Per the germline V gene, CDR1 is SNHLY and CDR2 is FYNNEI. For the CDR3, the DNA is TGTGCCAGCAGTGCAACCGGGACAGGGGGCACTGAGACCCAGTACTTC. This codes for CASSATGTGGTETQYF.

In its sample, this clone was seen a few times. The chain links TRBV30 to TRBJ2-1; 8 bases line up with TRBD1. Losses at the gene ends were 2 bases for V and 0 bases for J; bases not matched to a gene: 6. The CDR3 consists of 16 residues. Looked up from germline, CDR1 is GTSNPN and CDR2 is SVGIG (reference sequence). The CDR3 DNA reads as TGTGCCTGGAGTCCTTGGACAGGGTACTCCTACAATGAGCAGTTCTTC. Translating it yields CAWSPWTGYSYNEQFF.

This clone was seen more than once but under ten times. The chain uses TRBV5-1 and TRBJ2-3; 7 positions match TRBD2. V shed 0 bases and J 4 bases; nucleotides not matched to a gene: 8. The V gene's germline CDR1 is SGHRS and CDR2 YFSETQ. CDR3 length: 16 amino acids. The CDR3 region is CASSLAWTSDSDTQYF. DNA for the CDR3: TGCGCCAGCAGCTTGGCCTGGACTAGTGACTCAGATACGCAGTATTTT.

The chain has TRBV18 and TRBJ1-2; the match to TRBD1 covers 7 bases. Germline V gene lookup returns CDR1 KGHSH and CDR2 LQKENI. The CDR3 is 14 residues long. Trimming at V came to 3 bases and at J to 2 bases, leaving 3 bases not matched to a gene. The CDR3, as DNA: TGTGCCAGCTCACCGACGGGACAGAACTATGGCTACACCTTC. Residues: CASSPTGQNYGYTF.

In this sample, this clone turned up a few times. This sequence joins TRBV28 and TRBJ2-6; D not certain. Trimming shortened V by 7 bases and J by 0 bases, and 7 bases separated the two germline ends. CDR1 is MDHEN and CDR2 is SYDVKM in the germline V gene. There are 14 residues in the CDR3. CDR3 coding DNA: TGTGCCAGCAAAGGACCCTCTGGGGCCAACGTCCTGACTTTC. Its translation is CASKGPSGANVLTF.

This clone was recorded a few times. The chain recombines TRBV13 with TRBJ2-6, with 10 bases matching TRBD1. V lost 4 bases, J lost 10 bases, and 10 bases stayed unmatched. Germline V CDR1 and CDR2: PRHDT, FYEKMQ (reference sequence). This CDR3 region has 16 residues. The DNA of the CDR3 is TGTGCCAGCAGCTCACGGACAGGGGGGCACCTTAACGTCCTGACTTTC. Its protein product is CASSSRTGGHLNVLTF.

The chain uses TRBV11-3 and TRBJ2-5, with TRBD2 identical over 8 bases. V was clipped by 6 bases and J by 5 bases; unmatched bases: 5. The CDR3 runs 13 residues. The germline V gene encodes CDR1 SGHNT and CDR2 YENEEA. CDR3 sequence (DNA): TGTGCCAGCAGTTCGAGCGGGGGTGAGACCCAGTACTTC. Its protein is CASSSSGGETQYF.

V is TRBV5-1 and J is TRBJ2-3; 12 nucleotides align to TRBD2. Per the germline V gene, CDR1 is SGHRS and CDR2 is YFSETQ. V shed 1 base and J 6 bases; nucleotides not matched to a gene: 0. The CDR3 has 14 amino acids. This chain's CDR3 is CASSLTSGRDTQYF. The DNA of the CDR3 is TGCGCCAGCAGCTTGACTAGCGGGAGGGATACGCAGTATTTT.

This clone was observed a few times. The chain combines TRBV6-5 with TRBJ1-1; no firm D call. The V gene's germline CDR1 is MNHEY and CDR2 SVGAGI. V shed 6 bases and J shed 5 bases, with 10 bases lying between them. The CDR3 has 12 amino acids. This CDR3 is CASSPRRTEAFF. The CDR3, as DNA: TGTGCCAGCAGCCCTAGACGTACTGAAGCTTTCTTT.

The V call is TRBV29-1, the J call TRBJ2-5, with TRBD2 identical over 12 bases. The tail of the sequence fits TRBJ2-7 better, so the J call may be wrong. The germline V gene encodes CDR1 SQVTM and CDR2 ANQGSEA. The CDR3 is made up of 14 amino acids. The CDR3 DNA reads TGCAGCGCACGACTAGCGGGGGCGAACTACGAGCAGTACTTC. Its translation: CSARLAGANYEQYF.

This clone was detected a few times. The V and J genes are TRBV29-1 and TRBJ2-2; TRBD1 aligns across 8 bases. The CDR3 runs to 16 residues. J was trimmed by 2 bases and V by 7 bases; bases with no gene match: 12. Germline values: CDR1 SQVTM, CDR2 ANQGSEA. The DNA for the CDR3 is TGCAGCGGCGTCGGGGTGACAGGGGATAACACCGGGGAGCTGTTTTTT. Its protein is CSGVGVTGDNTGELFF.

The gene calls are TRBV28 and TRBJ1-4; maybe TRBD1 (6 bases). CDR1 and CDR2 from the germline V gene are MDHEN and SYDVKM. The CDR3 is 15 residues long. Deletions cut 7 bases from V and 4 bases from J, with 16 bases between. CDR3 loop: CASNLLRGGNEKLFF. The CDR3 coding sequence is TGTGCCAGCAACCTGCTCAGGGGAGGTAATGAAAAACTGTTTTTT. Full variable domain (outside the CDR3, taken from reference TRBV28 and TRBJ1-4): DVKVTQSSRYLVKRTGEKVFLECVQDMDHENMFWYRQDPGLGLRLIYFSYDVKMKEKGDIPEGYSVSREKKERFSLILESASTNQTSMYLCASNLLRGGNEKLFFGSGTQLSVL.

V gene TRBV29-1 combines with J gene TRBJ2-4, with 10 positions matching TRBD2. The CDR3 length is 15 residues. CDR1 is SQVTM, CDR2 ANQGSEA, per germline. The ends lost 5 bases at V and 0 bases at J; junction bases unmatched: 4. CDR3 nucleotides: TGCAGCGTTAGCACTAGCGGGATAGCCAAAAACATTCAGTACTTC. Its protein product is CSVSTSGIAKNIQYF. The full variable domain, its missing parts supplied by reference TRBV29-1 and TRBJ2-4, is SAVISQKPSRDICQRGTSLTIQCQVDSQVTMMFWYRQQPGQSLTLIATANQGSEATYESGFVIDKFPISRPNLTFSTLTVSNMSPEDSSIYLCSVSTSGIAKNIQYFGAGTRLSVL.

The chain employs TRBV5-1 and TRBJ2-3; tentatively, D is TRBD2 (6 bases). V was clipped by 0 bases and J by 4 bases, with 9 bases between them. Germline lookup yields CDR1 SGHRS and CDR2 YFSETQ. CDR3 length: 14 amino acids. The chain's CDR3 is CASSLGGNADTQYF. The DNA of the CDR3 is TGCGCCAGCAGCTTGGGCGGGAACGCAGATACGCAGTATTTT.

CDR3 sequence (DNA): TGTGCCAGCAGTGTCCAAACAAGTTATTCACCCCTCCACTTT. As protein: CASSVQTSYSPLHF. The chain links TRBV2 to TRBJ1-6; no clear D. This CDR3 is 14 amino acids long. The germline CDR1 and CDR2 sequences are SNHLY and FYNNEI. Trimming shortened V by 4 bases and J by 8 bases, and 12 bases separated the two germline ends.

The V gene is TRBV25-1, the J gene TRBJ1-5, with 9 positions matching TRBD1. After removal of 4 bases from V and 6 bases from J, the junction contained 16 bases not matched to a gene. Germline loops: CDR1 MGHDK, CDR2 SYGVNS. The CDR3 contains 18 residues. The CDR3 DNA sequence: TGTGCCAGCAGTGGCCACGAGGGGACAGGGCCCTCAAGTCAGCCCCAGCATTTT. It translates to CASSGHEGTGPSSQPQHF.